What follows are 30 T cell receptor beta chains derived from one specimen sequenced in a study of blood T cell repertoires in COVID-19. Produced via immunoSEQ multiplex PCR; TCRdb's table is partial and in-frame only. The sample holds roughly 240,000 clones; approximately 85% are singletons and the top ten take approximately 5.1%. The specimen was peripheral blood. These receptors were collected from a man between 45 and 60 years old with COVID-19, enrolled during active disease.

The rearrangement uses TRBV5-1 and TRBJ2-2, with unresolved D. The length of the CDR3 is 14 residues. V was clipped by 4 bases and J by 2 bases, with 9 bases between them. Germline CDR1 reads SGHRS; CDR2 reads YFSETQ. The CDR3 bases are TGCGCCAGCAGCCTGAGCGACAACACCGGGGAGCTGTTTTTT. This gives the protein CASSLSDNTGELFF.

This clone was found once. This rearrangement joins TRBV6-6 to TRBJ1-2; TRBD1 is a possible D gene (6 bases). Trimming shortened V by 5 bases and J by 0 bases, and 13 bases separated the two germline ends. The CDR3 is made up of 15 amino acids. CDR1 is MNHNY and CDR2 is SVGAGI in the germline V gene (reference sequence). The CDR3 spells CASSDRSPANYGYTF. DNA for the CDR3: TGTGCCAGCAGTGACAGGTCACCTGCTAACTATGGCTACACCTTC.

The genes are TRBV5-6 and TRBJ1-2; D gene uncertain. The germline V and J ends were trimmed by 4 bases and 4 bases, with 17 bases remaining between them. This CDR3 has 15 amino acids. CDR1 is SGHDT and CDR2 is YYEEEE in the germline V gene. CDR3: CASSPRVTVSYGYTF. CDR3 nucleotides: TGTGCCAGCAGCCCCCGAGTTACGGTCTCCTATGGCTACACCTTC. The full variable domain, rest sourced from reference TRBV5-6 and TRBJ1-2, is DAGVTQSPTHLIKTRGQQVTLRCSPKSGHDTVSWYQQALGQGPQFIFQYYEEEERQRGNFPDRFSGHQFPNYSSELNVNALLLGDSALYLCASSPRVTVSYGYTFGSGTRLTVV.

This clone is a singleton in its sample. V is TRBV15 and J is TRBJ1-2, with no clear D. Per the germline V gene, CDR1 is LNHNV and CDR2 is YYDKDF (reference sequence). The V and J ends lost 1 base and 7 bases respectively, with 7 bases between them. CDR3 length equals 12 residues. For the CDR3, the DNA is TGTGCCACCAGCAGAGTGTCGGGTGGCTACACCTTC. It encodes CATSRVSGGYTF. The variable domain in full, with the rest retrieved from reference TRBV15 and TRBJ1-2, is DAMVIQNPRYQVTQFGKPVTLSCSQTLNHNVMYWYQQKSSQAPKLLFHYYDKDFNNEADTPDNFQSRRPNTSFCFLDIRSPGLGDTAMYLCATSRVSGGYTFGSGTRLTVV.

J is TRBJ2-2 and V is TRBV28; 7 nucleotides match TRBD1. Germline CDR1 reads MDHEN; CDR2 reads SYDVKM. The CDR3 runs to 15 residues. V shed 6 bases, J shed 4 bases, and the junction held 8 bases outside the gene matches. The CDR3 loop is CASRYRGGLTGELFF. Here the CDR3 DNA reads TGTGCCAGCAGATACAGGGGCGGTCTCACCGGGGAGCTGTTTTTT.

The chain has TRBV5-4 and TRBJ2-3, with TRBD2 matching over 11 bases. V shed 3 bases and J 2 bases; nucleotides not matched to a gene: 5. The germline gives CDR1 SGHNT, CDR2 YYREEE (reference sequence). The CDR3 has 16 amino acids. The CDR3 bases are TGTGCCAGCAGCTCACTAGCGGGGGCCACCACAGATACGCAGTATTTT. Residues: CASSSLAGATTDTQYF.

The rearrangement uses TRBV19 and TRBJ2-6, with a weak D call TRBD1 (6 bases). V dropped 6 bases and J dropped 2 bases, with 11 bases sitting between them. Germline CDR1 LNHDA, CDR2 SQIVND (reference sequence). The CDR3 is 15 amino acids. DNA of the CDR3: TGTGCCAGTAGCCCGGACAGCCCTGGGGCCAACGTCCTGACTTTC. Translation gives CASSPDSPGANVLTF.

A remark on this clone: The sample has other DNA sequences that encode this CDR3 too. V is TRBV9 and J is TRBJ2-7, with D perhaps matching TRBD1 (5 bases). Trimming left V 4 bases short and J 7 bases short, with 21 bases between. Germline V gene data show CDR1 as SGDLS and CDR2 as YYNGEE. The CDR3 sequence is 15 residues long. The CDR3: CASSPRDVQGLEQYF. CDR3 coding DNA: TGTGCCAGCAGCCCCCGCGACGTGCAGGGCTTAGAGCAGTACTTC.

The chain uses TRBV7-8 and TRBJ2-2; 8 bases align to TRBD1. From germline, CDR1 is SGHVS and CDR2 FQNEAQ. The CDR3 has 16 amino acids. V lost 1 base, J lost 1 base, and 2 bases stayed unmatched. In DNA form, the CDR3 reads TGTGCCAGCAGCTTAGTCGGGACAGGGAACACCGGGGAGCTGTTTTTT. It translates to CASSLVGTGNTGELFF.

The V gene is TRBV2, the J gene TRBJ1-5, with TRBD1 as a possible D gene (5 bases). This CDR3 contains 13 residues. V lost 1 base, J lost 4 bases, and 5 bases lay in between. Germline values: CDR1 SNHLY, CDR2 FYNNEI. Written as DNA, the CDR3 is TGTGCCAGCAGTGAAGAGGGGAATCAGCCCCAGCATTTT. This sequence encodes CASSEEGNQPQHF.

The chain carries TRBV4-1 and TRBJ1-1; D is ambiguous. V lost 0 bases, J lost 5 bases, and 7 bases lay in between. This CDR3 is 13 amino acids long. Germline CDR1 is MGHRA and CDR2 is YSYEKL. In DNA form, the CDR3 reads TGCGCCAGCAGCCAAGATATGAGGACTGAAGCTTTCTTT. It encodes CASSQDMRTEAFF.

This clone has just one count. The genes are TRBV7-9 and TRBJ2-2; possibly TRBD2 for D (5 bases). The CDR3 loop spans 15 amino acids. Germline-derived CDR1 and CDR2 are SEHNR and FQNEAQ (reference sequence). Deletions cut 5 bases from V and 8 bases from J, with 18 bases between. The CDR3 is CASSLGLGVAGELFF. The DNA of the CDR3 is TGTGCCAGCAGCCTCGGACTTGGGGTGGCGGGGGAGCTGTTTTTT.

The sample holds one count of this clone. The chain combines TRBV15 with TRBJ2-3, with 13 nucleotides matching TRBD2. Looked up from germline, CDR1 is LNHNV and CDR2 is YYDKDF (reference sequence). The CDR3 extends over 17 amino acids. Trimming took 3 bases from V and 5 from J; bases not matched to a gene: 8. The CDR3 region has the DNA TGTGCCACCAGCAGGGTACTAGCGGGGGGGCAGGTAGATACGCAGTATTTT. This sequence encodes CATSRVLAGGQVDTQYF.

The chain employs TRBV3-1 (or the pseudogene TRBV3-2) and TRBJ1-2; TRBD1 matches 7 bases. With 5 bases clipped from V and 8 bases from J, the junction kept 11 bases outside the gene matches. This CDR3 spans 14 amino acids. CDR1 and CDR2 (germline): LGHDT, YNNKEL (reference sequence). The CDR3 DNA reads TGTGCCAGCAGCTTAGGGACAGCCACAAGCGGCTACACCTTC. Protein: CASSLGTATSGYTF.

The V gene is TRBV6-6, the J gene TRBJ2-4, with TRBD2 as a possible D gene (5 bases). Germline loops: CDR1 MNHNY, CDR2 SVGAGI (reference sequence). The CDR3 spans 17 residues. V was trimmed by 5 bases and J by 3 bases, leaving 20 bases between them. The CDR3 protein is CASSRFRDTTSKNIQYF. CDR3 nucleotide sequence: TGTGCCAGCAGTCGATTCCGGGATACAACAAGCAAAAACATTCAGTACTTC.

This rearrangement joins TRBV19 to TRBJ2-1, with 8 bases fitting TRBD2. The CDR3 is 15 residues long. The J segment lost 7 bases and the V segment lost 2 bases, leaving 7 bases of the junction unmatched. Germline lookup yields CDR1 LNHDA and CDR2 SQIVND (reference sequence). The DNA for the CDR3 is TGTGCCAGTAGTATAAAGGGGGTAGCGGGGAATGAGCAGTTCTTC. This gives the protein CASSIKGVAGNEQFF.

This clone showed up just once. The chain couples TRBV3-1 (or the pseudogene TRBV3-2) to TRBJ2-1, with 7 bases fitting TRBD1. This CDR3 has 16 amino acids. Germline values: CDR1 LGHDT, CDR2 YNNKEL (reference sequence). V gave up 2 bases and J gave up 5 bases; unmatched junction bases: 9. The CDR3 is CASSQKTGPTDNEQFF. The CDR3 nucleotides are TGTGCCAGCAGCCAAAAGACAGGGCCTACGGACAATGAGCAGTTCTTC.

The chain has TRBV7-9 and TRBJ1-1, with D tentatively TRBD1 (5 bases). The V gene lost 5 bases and the J gene lost 1 base, with 8 bases spanning the gap. Germline CDR1 is SEHNR and CDR2 is FQNEAQ (reference sequence). The length of the CDR3 is 13 residues. The CDR3 DNA is TGTGCCAGCAGCCCGCAGGGGAACACTGAAGCTTTCTTT. Amino acid sequence: CASSPQGNTEAFF.

The gene calls are TRBV4-1 and TRBJ1-6; no firm D call. V lost 8 bases and J lost 0, with 11 bases in between. The germline V gene encodes CDR1 MGHRA and CDR2 YSYEKL. There are 15 residues in the CDR3. The CDR3 here is CASSRTGSYNSPLHF. CDR3 in DNA: TGCGCCAGCTCTCGGACTGGCTCCTATAATTCACCCCTCCACTTT.

The sample holds one count of this clone. V and J are TRBV9 and TRBJ2-3; weak D call: TRBD2 (7 bases). V was cut by 0 bases and J by 4 bases, with 18 bases left in between. The CDR3 runs to 17 residues. Germline CDR1 is SGDLS and CDR2 is YYNGEE. CDR3 in DNA: TGTGCCAGCAGCGTAGCTACGAGGCGGGGGCCACCAGATACGCAGTATTTT. Its protein product is CASSVATRRGPPDTQYF.

This sequence joins TRBV4-1 and TRBJ2-7, with 12 nucleotides matching TRBD1. The CDR3 sequence is 17 residues long. CDR1 MGHRA and CDR2 YSYEKL come from the germline V gene. V was clipped by 0 bases and J by 6 bases; unmatched bases: 9. The CDR3 spells CASSQDLSGTGGIEQYF. The CDR3 DNA follows: TGCGCCAGCAGCCAAGACCTCTCCGGGACAGGGGGCATCGAGCAGTACTTC.

The chain recombines TRBV2 with TRBJ1-6; D gene uncertain. With 8 bases removed from V and 0 bases from J, the gap between germline ends came to 14 bases. This CDR3 comprises 16 residues. Germline V gene sequence: CDR1 SNHLY, CDR2 FYNNEI. The CDR3 reads CASSPFVGSYNSPLHF. The CDR3 nucleotides are TGTGCCAGCTCTCCCTTCGTCGGCTCCTATAATTCACCCCTCCACTTT.

This chain joins TRBV14 and TRBJ1-1, with D unresolved. Germline V gene data show CDR1 as SGHDN and CDR2 as FVKESK. CDR3 length equals 14 residues. V gave up 3 bases and J gave up 1 base, with 9 bases separating them. The CDR3 region is CASSQTIGNTEAFF. For the CDR3, the DNA is TGTGCCAGCAGCCAGACTATCGGGAACACTGAAGCTTTCTTT.

This chain uses TRBV3-1 (or the pseudogene TRBV3-2) with TRBJ1-2, with 7 nucleotides matching TRBD1. The germline V gene encodes CDR1 LGHDT and CDR2 YNNKEL (reference sequence). J was trimmed by 4 bases and V by 3 bases; bases with no gene match: 5. This CDR3 comprises 14 residues. CDR3 nucleotides: TGTGCCAGCAGCCACACCGGGACAGCCTATGGCTACACCTTC. Protein product: CASSHTGTAYGYTF.

The chain links TRBV7-2 to TRBJ1-2; 8 bases align to TRBD1. Per germline, CDR1 SGHTA and CDR2 FQGNSA. There are 13 residues in the CDR3. V shed 6 bases and J 6 bases; nucleotides not matched to a gene: 6. Written as DNA, the CDR3 is TGTGCCAGCAGTTTGGACAGGGTTAATGGCTACACCTTC. This translates into CASSLDRVNGYTF.

The chain is built from TRBV11-2 and TRBJ1-3; a weak D match, TRBD1 (6 bases). Trimming took 2 bases from V and 2 from J, leaving 13 bases between them. The CDR3 is 16 amino acids. Germline assignment: CDR1 SGHAT and CDR2 FQNNGV. CDR3 sequence reads: CASSLRPQGAGNTIYF. Here the CDR3 DNA reads TGTGCCAGCAGCTTACGGCCACAGGGAGCTGGAAACACCATATATTTT.

The genes are TRBV19 and TRBJ2-3, with 10 positions matching TRBD2. Germline-derived CDR1 and CDR2 are LNHDA and SQIVND (reference sequence). The CDR3 has 15 residues. The V gene end was trimmed by 6 bases and the J gene end by 4 bases; junction bases not matched to a gene: 7. The CDR3 here is CASSLAGERSDTQYF. Here the CDR3 DNA reads TGTGCCAGTAGCCTAGCGGGGGAGCGCTCAGATACGCAGTATTTT.

This sequence joins TRBV12-3 or TRBV12-4 and TRBJ1-5; 7 nucleotides line up with TRBD1. Trimming cost V 6 bases and J 5 bases; bases outside gene matches: 4. The CDR3 loop spans 13 amino acids. CDR3 protein: CASSDRDHQPQHF. CDR3 DNA sequence: TGTGCCAGCAGCGACAGGGATCATCAGCCCCAGCATTTT.

The chain is built from TRBV2 and TRBJ1-5; possibly TRBD1 for D (6 bases). Germline lookup yields CDR1 SNHLY and CDR2 FYNNEI. Trimming shortened V by 2 bases and J by 0 bases, and 11 bases separated the two germline ends. CDR3 length: 16 amino acids. The CDR3 coding sequence is TGTGCCAGCAGTGAAAGGTCAGGGGTTAGCAATCAGCCCCAGCATTTT. Translating it yields CASSERSGVSNQPQHF.

Comment on this clone: The junction departs from the called germline gene at one end, perhaps through a read error. The CDR3 DNA is TGCAGCGTTGTATCGAGGTATCTTATCGCCTTC. Residues: CSVVSRYLIAF. This chain links TRBV29-1 with TRBJ1-2; D is uncertain. This CDR3 contains 11 residues. CDR1 SQVTM and CDR2 ANQGSEA come from the germline V gene. The full variable domain, completed using reference TRBV29-1 and TRBJ1-2, is SAVISQKPSRDICQRGTSLTIQCQVDSQVTMMFWYRQQPGQSLTLIATANQGSEATYESGFVIDKFPISRPNLTFSTLTVSNMSPEDSSIYLCSVVSRYLIAFGSGTRLTVV.